This T cell receptor (beta chain) was captured by sequencing in a study of blood T cell repertoires in COVID-19. Background on the study: Specimens from acute and convalescent COVID-19 originated in the United States, Italy and Spain.

As handled by the study authors: Scientists estimated how many nucleated cells there were by amplifying reference gene primers. Profiled with immunoSEQ multiplex PCR; TCRdb holds only in-frame clones, not every one. Clone size and V and J calls were adopted from that table, with D and trimming inferred from the DNA. The profile shows under 85,000 clones, approximately 82% of them singletons. Germline V gene data show CDR1 as SGHTA and CDR2 as FQGNSA. CDR3 length equals 13 residues. Unmatched junction bases numbered 3, after V lost 4 bases and J lost 6 bases. The chain joins TRBV7-2 to TRBJ2-3; 8 bases agree with TRBD1. This receptor was taken from a man older than 75 with active or convalescent COVID-19. The specimen was peripheral blood. The CDR3 sequence is CASSSGGGDTQYF. In nucleotides, the CDR3 is TGTGCCAGCAGCTCAGGGGGCGGGGATACGCAGTATTTT.